The 26 T cell receptor beta chains below were found in one sample sequenced in a study of blood T cell repertoires in COVID-19. Libraries were prepared by immunoSEQ multiplex PCR; TCRdb keeps only in-frame clonotypes and omits some of them. Of tens of thousands of clones listed, just under 90% are singletons. The source material was peripheral blood. These receptors all come from an elderly woman with active COVID-19.

The table lists this clone with a count of one. This sequence joins TRBV28 and TRBJ2-7; D ambiguous. This CDR3 comprises 14 residues. V dropped 2 bases and J dropped 0 bases, with 8 bases sitting between them. CDR1 and CDR2 (germline): MDHEN, SYDVKM. The CDR3 region is CASSLKPSSYEQYF. CDR3 in DNA: TGTGCCAGCAGTTTAAAGCCTAGCTCCTACGAGCAGTACTTC.

The chain recombines TRBV5-1 with TRBJ2-3, with D possibly matching TRBD2 (6 bases). V was pared by 3 bases and J by 6 bases, with 14 bases between. The CDR3 runs 14 residues. Germline lookup yields CDR1 SGHRS and CDR2 YFSETQ. CDR3 loop: CASSSEGRGDTQYF. CDR3 DNA: TGCGCCAGCAGCTCGGAGGGGAGAGGGGATACGCAGTATTTT.

The chain combines TRBV12-5 with TRBJ1-1, with 8 nucleotides matching TRBD1. The CDR3 contains 13 residues. Germline trimming cut 2 bases from V and 11 bases from J; bases unmatched to any gene: 7. The germline gives CDR1 LGHNT, CDR2 FRNRAP. The CDR3 reads CASGLIGTGLAFF. CDR3 DNA sequence: TGTGCTAGTGGTTTGATAGGGACAGGCCTGGCTTTCTTT.

V is TRBV6-5 and J is TRBJ2-3; TRBD1 might be the D (6 bases). Between the trimmed V and J ends, which lost 6 bases and 1 base, there was a span of 14 bases. The CDR3 sequence is 15 residues long. Germline lookup yields CDR1 MNHEY and CDR2 SVGAGI. CDR3 loop: CASRIAGAGTDTQYF. The CDR3 DNA follows: TGTGCCAGCAGGATTGCAGGGGCCGGCACAGATACGCAGTATTTT.

V gene TRBV6-6 combines with J gene TRBJ1-4; D is uncertain. V shed 6 bases and J shed 0 bases, with 5 bases lying between them. This CDR3 comprises 13 residues. The germline gives CDR1 MNHNY, CDR2 SVGAGI (reference sequence). The CDR3 DNA follows: TGTGCCAGCAGAACATCAACTAATGAAAAACTGTTTTTT. Amino acid sequence: CASRTSTNEKLFF.

In this sample, this clone turned up a few times. V gene TRBV7-9 combines with J gene TRBJ1-2, with 7 bases that match TRBD1. In germline, CDR1 is SEHNR, CDR2 FQNEAQ (reference sequence). J gave up 0 bases and V 5 bases, and 3 bases lay outside the gene matches. The CDR3 runs to 14 residues. The CDR3 here is CASSRGTANYGYTF. The DNA for the CDR3 is TGTGCCAGCAGCCGGGGGACAGCTAACTATGGCTACACCTTC.

The V and J genes are TRBV5-1 and TRBJ2-1; 7 bases are a match to TRBD2. The germline CDR1 and CDR2 sequences are SGHRS and YFSETQ. The V segment lost 4 bases and the J segment 12 bases; nucleotides outside the gene matches: 16. The CDR3 is made up of 15 amino acids. The CDR3 here is CASSASGGAGLPQFF. CDR3 DNA sequence: TGCGCCAGCAGCGCCTCGGGGGGAGCGGGACTCCCGCAGTTCTTC. The full variable domain, rest sourced from reference TRBV5-1 and TRBJ2-1, is KAGVTQTPRYLIKTRGQQVTLSCSPISGHRSVSWYQQTPGQGLQFLFEYFSETQRNKGNFPGRFSGRQFSNSRSEMNVSTLELGDSALYLCASSASGGAGLPQFFGPGTRLTVL.

This chain joins TRBV7-2 and TRBJ1-6, with TRBD1 matching over 8 bases. The CDR3 is 15 amino acids. CDR1 is SGHTA and CDR2 is FQGNSA in the germline V gene. V lost 1 base and J lost 10; bases outside the gene matches: 6. The CDR3 spells CASSLDQGAESPLHF. The CDR3 region has the DNA TGTGCCAGCAGCTTAGATCAGGGGGCGGAATCACCCCTCCACTTT.

This chain links TRBV28 with TRBJ1-3; D is unresolved. The CDR3 is 15 amino acids. Germline CDR1 MDHEN, CDR2 SYDVKM. V was pared by 3 bases and J by 1 base, with 10 bases between. The CDR3 nucleotides read TGTGCCAGCAGTTTTCAGCCCGGGTCTGGAAACACCATATATTTT. Protein: CASSFQPGSGNTIYF.

A word on this clone: Relative to the germline gene, one junction end is altered; a read error may explain this. The chain employs TRBV7-7 and TRBJ2-5, with TRBD1 matching 7 bases. Per the germline V gene, CDR1 is SSHAT and CDR2 is FNYEAQ (reference sequence). The CDR3 is 15 amino acids. CDR3 amino acids: CASSLAGTVGETQYF. The CDR3 DNA sequence: TGTGCTAGCAGCTTAGCCGGGACAGTCGGGGAGACCCAGTACTTC. Full variable domain (outside the CDR3, taken from reference TRBV7-7 and TRBJ2-5): GAGVSQSPRYKVTKRGQDVTLRCDPISSHATLYWYQQALGQGPEFLTYFNYEAQPDKSGLPSDRFSAERPEGSISTLTIQRTEQRDSAMYRCASSLAGTVGETQYFGPGTRLLVL.

The gene calls are TRBV29-1 and TRBJ2-5; 8 nucleotides agree with TRBD2. Trimming cost V 5 bases and J 5 bases; bases outside gene matches: 19. Germline values: CDR1 SQVTM, CDR2 ANQGSEA. This CDR3 has 17 residues. This CDR3 reads CSVSSWGEAGVEETQYF. CDR3 sequence (DNA): TGCAGCGTTTCAAGCTGGGGTGAAGCGGGAGTTGAGGAGACCCAGTACTTC.

J is TRBJ2-1 and V is TRBV30; D is possibly TRBD2 (6 bases). V lost 3 bases, J lost 3 bases, and 9 bases lay in between. Germline V gene sequence: CDR1 GTSNPN, CDR2 SVGIG (reference sequence). The CDR3 has 13 amino acids. The CDR3 region is CAWSGGNYNEQFF. CDR3 bases: TGTGCCTGGAGCGGCGGGAACTACAATGAGCAGTTCTTC.

The chain carries TRBV28 and TRBJ2-2, with D maybe TRBD1 (6 bases). The CDR3 sequence is 15 residues long. V lost 5 bases and J 4 bases, leaving 14 bases between the germline ends. The germline CDR1 and CDR2 sequences are MDHEN and SYDVKM. CDR3 amino acids: CASSSAGVLTGELFF. The DNA for the CDR3 is TGTGCCAGCAGTAGCGCAGGGGTTCTCACCGGGGAGCTGTTTTTT.

The V gene is TRBV5-1, the J gene TRBJ2-1, with TRBD1 as a possible D gene (6 bases). The V gene lost 4 bases and the J gene lost 2 bases, with 10 bases spanning the gap. This CDR3 has 14 residues. CDR1 is SGHRS, CDR2 YFSETQ, per germline. CDR3 bases: TGCGCCAGCAGCACCGGGACAACCTACAATGAGCAGTTCTTC. It encodes CASSTGTTYNEQFF.

The sample holds one count of this clone. The J gene is TRBJ2-2, the V gene TRBV4-1, with TRBD1 identical over 8 bases. Germline V gene data show CDR1 as MGHRA and CDR2 as YSYEKL. With 3 bases clipped from V and 4 bases from J, the junction kept 4 bases outside the gene matches. CDR3 length equals 15 residues. The CDR3 DNA reads TGCGCCAGCAGCCAGTCGACAGGGGTCACCGGGGAGCTGTTTTTT. Its protein is CASSQSTGVTGELFF.

The chain couples TRBV6-6 to TRBJ2-7, with a weak D call TRBD1 (6 bases). This CDR3 has 14 amino acids. Germline V lookup: CDR1 MNHNY, CDR2 SVGAGI (reference sequence). Trimming stripped 0 bases from V and 5 bases from J, with 11 bases between. CDR3 bases: TGTGCCAGCAGTTACTCGAGGGACATACACGAGCAGTACTTC. Residues: CASSYSRDIHEQYF.

This chain connects TRBV7-2 to TRBJ1-2; TRBD1 agrees at 7 bases. CDR1 and CDR2 from the germline V gene are SGHTA and FQGNSA. J gave up 8 bases and V 7 bases, and 16 bases lay outside the gene matches. This CDR3 has 15 amino acids. CDR3 loop: CASTLRRGGAYGYTF. Here the CDR3 DNA reads TGTGCCAGCACCCTTAGAAGAGGGGGCGCCTACGGCTACACCTTC.

This clone has only one observation. This chain uses TRBV28 with TRBJ1-2, with 10 nucleotides matching TRBD1. Trimming took 10 bases from V and 8 from J; bases not matched to a gene: 10. The V gene's germline CDR1 is MDHEN and CDR2 SYDVKM. This CDR3 comprises 13 residues. The CDR3 reads CATAGTGAGGYTF. CDR3 nucleotide sequence: TGTGCCACCGCCGGGACAGGGGCGGGGGGCTACACCTTC.

This clone was found a few times. The V and J genes are TRBV2 and TRBJ2-7, with 14 bases lining up with TRBD2. From germline, CDR1 is SNHLY and CDR2 FYNNEI. Losses at the gene ends were 9 bases for V and 6 bases for J; bases not matched to a gene: 1. CDR3 length equals 12 residues. The CDR3 DNA sequence: TGTGCCAGGGGACTAGCGGGAGCCGAGCAGTACTTC. This encodes CARGLAGAEQYF. The full variable domain, its missing parts supplied by reference TRBV2 and TRBJ2-7, is EPEVTQTPSHQVTQMGQEVILRCVPISNHLYFYWYRQILGQKVEFLVSFYNNEISEKSEIFDDQFSVERPDGSNFTLKIRSTKLEDSAMYFCARGLAGAEQYFGPGTRLTVT.

This chain links TRBV19 with TRBJ1-6, with TRBD1 matching 8 bases. Germline V CDR1 and CDR2: LNHDA, SQIVND (reference sequence). The CDR3 loop spans 15 amino acids. Trimming removed 5 bases from V and 10 bases from J; junction bases left unmatched: 10. The CDR3 protein is CASSATGVAGSPLHF. In DNA, the CDR3 is TGTGCCAGTAGTGCGACAGGGGTAGCAGGGTCACCCCTCCACTTT.

The rearrangement links TRBV3-1 (or the pseudogene TRBV3-2) to TRBJ2-5; TRBD1 agrees at 9 bases. The junction had 4 bases not matched to a gene; V was cut back by 5 bases and J by 3 bases. Germline V lookup: CDR1 LGHDT, CDR2 YNNKEL (reference sequence). This CDR3 is built from 14 residues. The CDR3 DNA is TGTGCCAGCAGCGCCCGGGACAGGGAAGAGACCCAGTACTTC. Residues: CASSARDREETQYF.

The gene calls are TRBV19 and TRBJ1-4; D is perhaps TRBD1 (5 bases). Germline V gene sequence: CDR1 LNHDA, CDR2 SQIVND (reference sequence). Trimming cost V 5 bases and J 8 bases, with 15 bases left between them. The CDR3 covers 14 residues. This CDR3 is CASSLRGGREKLFF. The CDR3, as DNA: TGTGCCAGTAGTCTGCGGGGGGGACGGGAAAAACTGTTTTTT.

This chain joins TRBV11-3 and TRBJ2-3; D gene uncertain. The CDR3 has 13 amino acids. Germline loops: CDR1 SGHNT, CDR2 YENEEA. V lost 1 base to trimming and J lost 5 bases, with 7 bases between them. The CDR3 DNA is TGTGCCAGCAGCTTAGCCGGAGAAGATACGCAGTATTTT. Residues: CASSLAGEDTQYF.

The CDR3 loop reads CASSLFASGSTDTQYF. CDR3 nucleotide sequence: TGTGCCAGCAGTTTATTCGCTAGCGGGAGCACAGATACGCAGTATTTT. The chain links TRBV28 to TRBJ2-3; 8 nucleotides agree with TRBD2. The CDR3 is 16 amino acids. The ends lost 1 base at V and 0 bases at J; junction bases unmatched: 3. Looked up from germline, CDR1 is MDHEN and CDR2 is SYDVKM.

This chain uses TRBV19 with TRBJ2-7, with 9 bases matching TRBD2. Per the germline V gene, CDR1 is LNHDA and CDR2 is SQIVND (reference sequence). The trim removed 1 base at V and 5 bases at J, leaving 9 bases unmatched. The CDR3 extends over 16 amino acids. In DNA form, the CDR3 reads TGTGCCAGTAGTATAGCGGCAGCGGGAGGCCTCAACGAGCAGTACTTC. Translated, it gives CASSIAAAGGLNEQYF.

The chain recombines TRBV11-3 with TRBJ2-3; 7 bases match TRBD2. The length of the CDR3 is 16 residues. Unmatched junction bases numbered 8, after V lost 1 base and J lost 4 bases. Germline loops: CDR1 SGHNT, CDR2 YENEEA. The CDR3 reads CASSLATGGSPDTQYF. DNA of the CDR3: TGTGCCAGCAGCTTAGCCACCGGCGGGAGCCCAGATACGCAGTATTTT.